The next 4 T cell receptor beta chains were all read from a single sample in a study of blood T cell repertoires in COVID-19. Profiling relied on immunoSEQ multiplex PCR, and the TCRdb table lists in-frame clones only, not all of them. The sample lists tens of thousands of clones, around nine tenths occurring once. The specimen sequenced was peripheral blood. All receptors derive from a human donor in a cohort sampled during active COVID-19.

The V call is TRBV28, the J call TRBJ2-2; 8 positions match TRBD2. CDR1 MDHEN and CDR2 SYDVKM come from the germline V gene. CDR3 length equals 18 residues. V gave up 5 bases and J gave up 4 bases; unmatched junction bases: 15. The CDR3 DNA is TGTGCCAGCAGTCCGATTAGCGGGACCCGCTCATTCACCGGGGAGCTGTTTTTT. Amino acids: CASSPISGTRSFTGELFF.

The chain carries TRBV5-5 and TRBJ1-1; 7 bases line up with TRBD1. Germline CDR1 reads SGHKS; CDR2 reads YYEKEE (reference sequence). The CDR3 consists of 14 residues. V shed 4 bases and J 3 bases; nucleotides not matched to a gene: 6. The CDR3 nucleotides read TGTGCCAGCAGCGACAGGGTGCGGGACACTGAAGCTTTCTTT. It codes for CASSDRVRDTEAFF.

This chain connects TRBV12-3 or TRBV12-4 to TRBJ2-3; tentative D call: TRBD2 (6 bases). V lost 8 bases, J lost 2 bases, and 11 bases lay in between. The CDR3 spans 13 residues. The CDR3 region is CASGGGFTDTQYF. In nucleotides, the CDR3 is TGTGCCAGCGGGGGAGGTTTCACAGATACGCAGTATTTT.

V usage is TRBV7-2 and J usage is TRBJ2-1; 12 bases map to TRBD2. The trim removed 1 base at V and 9 bases at J, leaving 10 bases unmatched. The CDR3 loop spans 17 amino acids. Germline V gives CDR1 SGHTA, CDR2 FQGNSA. The CDR3 protein is CASSLVGTLAGGGEQFF. As DNA, the CDR3 is TGTGCCAGCAGCTTAGTAGGCACCCTAGCGGGGGGGGGTGAGCAGTTCTTC.